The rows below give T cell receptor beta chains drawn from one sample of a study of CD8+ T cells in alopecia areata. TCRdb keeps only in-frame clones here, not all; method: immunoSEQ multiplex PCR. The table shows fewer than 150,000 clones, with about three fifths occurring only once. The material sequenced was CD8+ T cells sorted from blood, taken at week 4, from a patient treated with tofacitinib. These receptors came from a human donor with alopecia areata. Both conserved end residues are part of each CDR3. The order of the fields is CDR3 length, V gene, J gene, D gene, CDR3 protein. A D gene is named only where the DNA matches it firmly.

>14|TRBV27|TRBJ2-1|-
CASSLLDSYNEQFF
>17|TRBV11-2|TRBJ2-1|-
CASSQYLGDSSYNEQFF
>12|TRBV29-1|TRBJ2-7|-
CSVEVGSYEQYF
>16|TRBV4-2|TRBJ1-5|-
CASSQEVGGRNQPQHF
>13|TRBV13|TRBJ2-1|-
CASQTGSYNEQFF
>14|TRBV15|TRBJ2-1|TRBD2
CATSPRRGGLEQFF
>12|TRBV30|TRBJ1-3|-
CAWSVEEGALYF
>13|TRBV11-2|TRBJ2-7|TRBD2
CASSFGGAYEQYF
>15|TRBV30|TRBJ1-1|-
CAWSPMGRGDTEAFF
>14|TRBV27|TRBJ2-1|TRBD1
CASSPGTGDNEQFF
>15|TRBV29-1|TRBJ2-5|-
CSVEVAEAPGMTQYF
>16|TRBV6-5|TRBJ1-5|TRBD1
CASSYTRGGLNQPQHF
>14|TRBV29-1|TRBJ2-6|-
CSVEERAGANVLTF
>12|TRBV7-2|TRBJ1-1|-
CASSIRGTEAFF
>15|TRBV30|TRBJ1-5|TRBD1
CAWSVRTGGLQPQHF
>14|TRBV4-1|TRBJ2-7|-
CASSHLLPGAEQYF
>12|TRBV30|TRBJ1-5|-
CAWNREGQPQHF
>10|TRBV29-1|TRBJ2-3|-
CSAPTDTQYF
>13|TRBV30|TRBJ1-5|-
CAWSIMVSQPQHF
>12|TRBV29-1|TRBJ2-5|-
CSVAHDQETQYF
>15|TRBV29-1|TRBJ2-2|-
CSAVSWTANTGELFF
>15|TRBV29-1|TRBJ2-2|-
CSVAPRGRETGELFF
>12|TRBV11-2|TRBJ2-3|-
CASSQTTDTQYF
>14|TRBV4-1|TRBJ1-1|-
CASSQAGSNTEAFF
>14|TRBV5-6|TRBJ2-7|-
CASSLEGEAYEQYF
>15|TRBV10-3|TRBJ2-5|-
CAISQEIRDLGDQYF
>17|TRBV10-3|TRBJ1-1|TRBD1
CAISETTRGPGNTEAFF
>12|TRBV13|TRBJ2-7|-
CASSLKGYEQYF
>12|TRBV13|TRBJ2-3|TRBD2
CASGGRQRGVDF
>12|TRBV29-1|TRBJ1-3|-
CSAQGSGNTIYF
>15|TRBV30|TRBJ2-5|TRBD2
CAWATGTSGGETQYF
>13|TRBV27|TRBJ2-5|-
CASRKQHQETQYF
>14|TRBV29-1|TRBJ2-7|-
CSAENPGSSYEQYF
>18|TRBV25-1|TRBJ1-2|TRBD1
CASSGPQGAPVPDYGYTF
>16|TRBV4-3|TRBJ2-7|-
CASSQDDRSPSYEQYF
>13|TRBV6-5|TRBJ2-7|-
CASSYRERGEQYF
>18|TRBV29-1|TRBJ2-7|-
CSVELLGPAARTVYEQYF
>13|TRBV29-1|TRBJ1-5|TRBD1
CSVPGQGNQPQHF
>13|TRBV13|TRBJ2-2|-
CASSSQGGGELFF
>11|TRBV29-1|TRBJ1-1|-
CRSRGLTEAFF
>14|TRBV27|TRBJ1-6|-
CASSPWDRDSPLHF
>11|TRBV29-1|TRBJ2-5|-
CSVEEGETQYF
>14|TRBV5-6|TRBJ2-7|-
CASSLVGTGDEQYF
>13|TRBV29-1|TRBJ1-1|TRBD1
CSVEGDGQGKAFF
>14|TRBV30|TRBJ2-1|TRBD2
CAWFGGLAGSEQFF
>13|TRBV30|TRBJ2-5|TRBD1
CARGTGDRETQYF